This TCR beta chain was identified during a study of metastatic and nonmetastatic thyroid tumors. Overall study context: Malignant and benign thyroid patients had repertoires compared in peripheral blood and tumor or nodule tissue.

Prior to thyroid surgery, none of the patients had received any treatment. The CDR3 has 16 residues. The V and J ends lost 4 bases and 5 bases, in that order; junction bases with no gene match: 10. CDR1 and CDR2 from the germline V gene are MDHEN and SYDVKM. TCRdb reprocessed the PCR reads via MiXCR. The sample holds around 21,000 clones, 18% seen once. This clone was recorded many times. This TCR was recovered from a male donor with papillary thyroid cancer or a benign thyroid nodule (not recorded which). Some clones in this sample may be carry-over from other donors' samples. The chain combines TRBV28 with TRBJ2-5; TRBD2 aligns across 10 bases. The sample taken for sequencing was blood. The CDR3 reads CASSWIAGGVGETQYF. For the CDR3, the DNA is TGTGCCAGCAGTTGGATAGCGGGAGGCGTCGGGGAGACCCAGTACTTC.